This record covers a single T cell receptor beta chain. Antigen unknown. Both 60 Vbeta primers and 13 Jbeta primers went into the PCR. Some clones are missing from TCRdb's copy, which holds only in-frame ones; the method was immunoSEQ multiplex PCR. Among about 130,000 clones listed, 60% to 85% were seen once. This sample was included in a study of cytomegalovirus exposure and HLA in healthy donors. In the study overall: The Caucasian-associated ancestry cluster held around 76% of 398 genotyped donors. Study-level results: Likely technical artifact: a cluster of highly shared sequence variants. Using a false discovery rate of 0.05, a later analysis showed that approximately 17,000 TCR beta sequences were associated with HLA alleles.

CDR1 LNHNV and CDR2 YYDKDF come from the germline V gene (reference sequence). The germline V and J ends were trimmed by 1 base and 1 base, with 13 bases remaining between them. The CDR3 spans 16 residues. Material: PBMCs. The V gene is TRBV15, the J gene TRBJ1-1; possible D gene TRBD1, 5 bases. The TCR sequence derives from a female donor in good health and CMV-seropositive. CDR3: CATSRAPYRTNTEAFF. In nucleotides, the CDR3 is TGTGCCACCAGCAGAGCGCCGTACAGGACGAACACTGAAGCTTTCTTT.